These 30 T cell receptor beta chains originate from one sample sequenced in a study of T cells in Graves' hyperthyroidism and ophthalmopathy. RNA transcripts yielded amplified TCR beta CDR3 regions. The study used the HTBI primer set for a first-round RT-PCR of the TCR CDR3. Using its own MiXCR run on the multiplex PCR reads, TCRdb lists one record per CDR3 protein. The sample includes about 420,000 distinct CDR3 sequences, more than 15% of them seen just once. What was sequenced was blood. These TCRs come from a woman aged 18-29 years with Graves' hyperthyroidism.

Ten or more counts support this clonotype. The CDR3, as DNA: TGTGCCAGCAGTTTCGTACAGACGGGGACCGGGGAGCTGTTTTTT. Residues: CASSFVQTGTGELFF. The chain joins TRBV12-3 or TRBV12-4 to TRBJ2-2; weak D call: TRBD2 (5 bases). The CDR3 runs to 15 residues. V was clipped by 3 bases and J by 5 bases, with 13 bases between them.

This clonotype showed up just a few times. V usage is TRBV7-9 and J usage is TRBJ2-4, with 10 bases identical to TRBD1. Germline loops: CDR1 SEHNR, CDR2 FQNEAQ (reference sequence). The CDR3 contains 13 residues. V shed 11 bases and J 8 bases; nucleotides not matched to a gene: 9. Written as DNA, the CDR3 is TGTGCCGGCGTTGGGACAGGGGCGGACATTCAGTACTTC. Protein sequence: CAGVGTGADIQYF. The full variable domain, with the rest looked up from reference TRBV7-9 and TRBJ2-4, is DTGVSQNPRHKITKRGQNVTFRCDPISEHNRLYWYRQTLGQGPEFLTYFQNEAQLEKSRLLSDRFSAERPKGSFSTLEIQRTEQGDSAMYLCAGVGTGADIQYFGAGTRLSVL.

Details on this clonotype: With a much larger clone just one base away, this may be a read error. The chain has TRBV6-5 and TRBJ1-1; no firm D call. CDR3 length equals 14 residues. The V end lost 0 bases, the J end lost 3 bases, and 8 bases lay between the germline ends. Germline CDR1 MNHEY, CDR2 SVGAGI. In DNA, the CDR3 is TGTGCCAGCAGTTACTCGACGGTGGACACTGAAGCTTTCTTT. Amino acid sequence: CASSYSTVDTEAFF.

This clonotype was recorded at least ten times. The CDR3 sequence: CASSHPSLSGTQYF. CDR3 sequence (DNA): TGTGCCAGCAGCCACCCGTCACTATCCGGGACCCAGTACTTC. The chain employs TRBV3-1 and TRBJ2-5; D is ambiguous. V shed 3 bases and J shed 7 bases, with 15 bases lying between them. This CDR3 is 14 amino acids long. Germline V gives CDR1 LGHDT, CDR2 YNNKEL (reference sequence).

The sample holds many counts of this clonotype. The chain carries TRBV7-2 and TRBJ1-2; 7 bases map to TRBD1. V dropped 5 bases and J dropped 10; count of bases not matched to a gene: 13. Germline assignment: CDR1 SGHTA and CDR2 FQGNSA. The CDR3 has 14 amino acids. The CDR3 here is CASSRTGPEVTYTF. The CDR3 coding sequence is TGTGCCAGCAGCCGGACAGGACCTGAGGTTACCTACACCTTC. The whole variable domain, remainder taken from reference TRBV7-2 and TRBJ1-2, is GAGVSQSPSNKVTEKGKDVELRCDPISGHTALYWYRQSLGQGLEFLIYFQGNSAPDKSGLPSDRFSAERTGGSVSTLTIQRTQQEDSAVYLCASSRTGPEVTYTFGSGTRLTVV.

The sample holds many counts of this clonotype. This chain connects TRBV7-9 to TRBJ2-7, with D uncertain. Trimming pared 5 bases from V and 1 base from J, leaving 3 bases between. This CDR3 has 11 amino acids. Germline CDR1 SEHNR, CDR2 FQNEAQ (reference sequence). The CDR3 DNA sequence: TGTGCCAGCAGCGGATCCTACGAGCAGTACTTC. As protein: CASSGSYEQYF.

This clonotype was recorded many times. For the CDR3, the DNA is TGCAGTGCTAGAGTTACCATGACTCGGGGGCCCCAAGAGACCCAGTACTTC. It encodes CSARVTMTRGPQETQYF. The chain carries TRBV20-1 and TRBJ2-5; D is tentatively TRBD1 or TRBD2 (6 bases each). Germline V gene lookup returns CDR1 DFQATT and CDR2 SNEGSKA (reference sequence). V lost 1 base to trimming and J lost 1 base, with 19 bases between them. The CDR3 has 17 amino acids.

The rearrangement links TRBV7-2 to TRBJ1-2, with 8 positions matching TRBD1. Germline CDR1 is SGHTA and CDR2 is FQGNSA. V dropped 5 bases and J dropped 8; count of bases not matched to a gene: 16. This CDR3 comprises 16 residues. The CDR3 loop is CASSNRDRTGRTGYTF. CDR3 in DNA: TGTGCCAGCAGCAATAGGGACCGGACAGGGAGAACGGGCTACACCTTC. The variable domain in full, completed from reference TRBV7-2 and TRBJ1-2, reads GAGVSQSPSNKVTEKGKDVELRCDPISGHTALYWYRQSLGQGLEFLIYFQGNSAPDKSGLPSDRFSAERTGGSVSTLTIQRTQQEDSAVYLCASSNRDRTGRTGYTFGSGTRLTVV.

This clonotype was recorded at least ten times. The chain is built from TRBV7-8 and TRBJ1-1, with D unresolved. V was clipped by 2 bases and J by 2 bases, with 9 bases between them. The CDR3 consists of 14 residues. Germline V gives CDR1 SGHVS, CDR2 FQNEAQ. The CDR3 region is CASSLSESNTEAFF. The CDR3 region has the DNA TGTGCCAGCAGCTTATCGGAGAGCAACACTGAAGCTTTCTTT.

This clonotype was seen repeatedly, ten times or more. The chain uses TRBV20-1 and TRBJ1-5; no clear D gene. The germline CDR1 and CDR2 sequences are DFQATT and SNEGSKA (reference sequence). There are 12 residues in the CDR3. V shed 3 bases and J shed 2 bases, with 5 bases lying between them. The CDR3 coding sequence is TGCAGTGCTAGGGGTGGCAATCAGCCCCAGCATTTT. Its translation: CSARGGNQPQHF.

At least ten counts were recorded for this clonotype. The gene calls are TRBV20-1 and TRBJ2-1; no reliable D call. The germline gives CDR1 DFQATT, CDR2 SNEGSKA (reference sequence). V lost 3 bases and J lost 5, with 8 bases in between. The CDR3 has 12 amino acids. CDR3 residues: CSASGAHNEQFF. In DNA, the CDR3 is TGCAGTGCTAGTGGAGCCCACAATGAGCAGTTCTTC.

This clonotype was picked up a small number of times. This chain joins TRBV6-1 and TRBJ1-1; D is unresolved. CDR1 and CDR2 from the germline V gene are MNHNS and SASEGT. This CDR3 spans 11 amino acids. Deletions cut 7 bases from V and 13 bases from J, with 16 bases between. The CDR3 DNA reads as TGTGCCAGCAAAAGCCGGGGTGGGCTTTTCTTT. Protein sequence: CASKSRGGLFF.

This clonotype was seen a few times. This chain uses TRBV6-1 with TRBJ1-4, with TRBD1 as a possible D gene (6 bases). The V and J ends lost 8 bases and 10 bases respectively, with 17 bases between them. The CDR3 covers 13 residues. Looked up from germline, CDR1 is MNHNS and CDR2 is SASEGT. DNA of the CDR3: TGTGCCAGCTCCTTGAAGGGGGTCGGAAAACTGTTTTTT. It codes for CASSLKGVGKLFF.

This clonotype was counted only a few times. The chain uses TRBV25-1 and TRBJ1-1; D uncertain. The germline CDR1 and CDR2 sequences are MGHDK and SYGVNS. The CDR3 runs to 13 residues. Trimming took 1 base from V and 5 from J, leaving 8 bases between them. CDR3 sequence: CASSELATTEAFF. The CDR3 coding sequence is TGTGCCAGCAGTGAATTAGCAACGACTGAAGCTTTCTTT.

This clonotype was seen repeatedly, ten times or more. CDR3 loop: CSARHPVSTTPTGELFF. The DNA for the CDR3 is TGCAGTGCTAGGCACCCGGTCTCCACCACCCCCACCGGGGAGCTGTTTTTT. This rearrangement joins TRBV20-1 to TRBJ2-2; D not resolved. Germline V CDR1 and CDR2: DFQATT, SNEGSKA (reference sequence). V was shortened by 3 bases and J by 4 bases, with 21 bases between the two germline ends. There are 17 residues in the CDR3.

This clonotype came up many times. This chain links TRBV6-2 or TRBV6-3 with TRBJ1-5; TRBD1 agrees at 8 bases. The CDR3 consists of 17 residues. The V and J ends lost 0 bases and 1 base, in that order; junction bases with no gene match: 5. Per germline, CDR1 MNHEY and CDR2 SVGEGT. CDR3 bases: TGTGCCAGCAGTTACTCGGCAGGGGGCAGGAGCAATCAGCCCCAGCATTTT. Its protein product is CASSYSAGGRSNQPQHF.

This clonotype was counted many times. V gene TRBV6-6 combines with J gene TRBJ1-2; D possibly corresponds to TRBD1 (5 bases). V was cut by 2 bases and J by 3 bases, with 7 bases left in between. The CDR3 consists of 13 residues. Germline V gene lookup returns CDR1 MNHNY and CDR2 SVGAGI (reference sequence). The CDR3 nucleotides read TGTGCCAGCAGTTACCCGACAGACTATGGCTACACCTTC. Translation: CASSYPTDYGYTF.

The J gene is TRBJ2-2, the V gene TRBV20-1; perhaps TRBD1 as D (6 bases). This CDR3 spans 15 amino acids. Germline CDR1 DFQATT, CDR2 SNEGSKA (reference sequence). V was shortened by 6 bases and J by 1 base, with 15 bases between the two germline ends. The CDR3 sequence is CSAQDSSLNTGELFF. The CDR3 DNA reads TGCAGTGCCCAGGACAGCAGCCTGAACACCGGGGAGCTGTTTTTT.

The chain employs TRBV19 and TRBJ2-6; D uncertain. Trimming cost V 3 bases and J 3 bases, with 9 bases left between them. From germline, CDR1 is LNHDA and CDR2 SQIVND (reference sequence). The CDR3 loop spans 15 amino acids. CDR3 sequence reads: CASSIIAGGANVLTF. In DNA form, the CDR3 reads TGTGCCAGTAGTATCATCGCTGGTGGGGCCAACGTCCTGACTTTC. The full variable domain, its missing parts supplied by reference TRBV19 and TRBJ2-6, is DGGITQSPKYLFRKEGQNVTLSCEQNLNHDAMYWYRQDPGQGLRLIYYSQIVNDFQKGDIAEGYSVSREKKESFPLTVTSAQKNPTAFYLCASSIIAGGANVLTFGAGSRLTVL.

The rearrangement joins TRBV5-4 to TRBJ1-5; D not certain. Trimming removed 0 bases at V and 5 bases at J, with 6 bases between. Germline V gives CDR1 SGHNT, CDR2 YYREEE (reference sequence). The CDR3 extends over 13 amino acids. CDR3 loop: CASSLEMDQPQHF. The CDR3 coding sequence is TGTGCCAGCAGCTTGGAAATGGATCAGCCCCAGCATTTT.

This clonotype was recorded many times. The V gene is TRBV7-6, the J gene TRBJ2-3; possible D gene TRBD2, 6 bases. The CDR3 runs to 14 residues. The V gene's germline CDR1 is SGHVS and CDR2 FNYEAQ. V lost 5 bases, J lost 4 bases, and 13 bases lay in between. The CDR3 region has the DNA TGTGCCAGCAGCCGAGGGACTTTGGCAGATACGCAGTATTTT. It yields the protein CASSRGTLADTQYF. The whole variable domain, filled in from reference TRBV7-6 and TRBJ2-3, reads GAGVSQSPRYKVTKRGQDVALRCDPISGHVSLYWYRQALGQGPEFLTYFNYEAQQDKSGLPNDRFSAERPEGSISTLTIQRTEQRDSAMYRCASSRGTLADTQYFGPGTRLTVL.

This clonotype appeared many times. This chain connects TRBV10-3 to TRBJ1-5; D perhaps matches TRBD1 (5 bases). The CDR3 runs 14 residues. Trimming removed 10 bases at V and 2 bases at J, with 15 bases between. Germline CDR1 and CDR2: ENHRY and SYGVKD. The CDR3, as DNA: TGTGCCACCCAGTCAGGGATGGGCAATCAGCCCCAGCATTTT. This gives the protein CATQSGMGNQPQHF.

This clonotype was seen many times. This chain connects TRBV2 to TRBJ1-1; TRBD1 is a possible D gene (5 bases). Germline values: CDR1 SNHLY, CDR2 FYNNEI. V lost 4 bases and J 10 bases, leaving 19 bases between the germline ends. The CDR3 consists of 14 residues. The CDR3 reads CASSGGRQDLSAFF. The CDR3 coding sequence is TGTGCCAGCAGTGGGGGACGCCAGGACCTTTCAGCTTTCTTT.

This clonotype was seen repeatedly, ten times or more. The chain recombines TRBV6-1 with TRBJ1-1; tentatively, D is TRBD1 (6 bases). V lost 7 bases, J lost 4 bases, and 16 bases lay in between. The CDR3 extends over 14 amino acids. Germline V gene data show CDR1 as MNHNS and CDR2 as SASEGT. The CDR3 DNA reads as TGTGCCAGCACCCCCCAAGGGGGTGGCACTGAAGCTTTCTTT. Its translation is CASTPQGGGTEAFF.

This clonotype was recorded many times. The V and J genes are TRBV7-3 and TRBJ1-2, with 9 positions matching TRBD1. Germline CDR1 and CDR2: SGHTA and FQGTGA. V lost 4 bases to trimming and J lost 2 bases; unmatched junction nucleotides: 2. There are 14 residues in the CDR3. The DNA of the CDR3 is TGTGCCAGCAGCTCCACAGGGGGCAACTATGGCTACACCTTC. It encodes CASSSTGGNYGYTF.

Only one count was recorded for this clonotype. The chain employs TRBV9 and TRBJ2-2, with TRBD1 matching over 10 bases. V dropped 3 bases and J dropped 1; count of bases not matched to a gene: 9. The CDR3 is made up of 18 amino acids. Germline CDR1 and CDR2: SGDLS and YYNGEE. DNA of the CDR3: TGTGCCAGCAGCGCTTTCCCGACAGGGGGCGGGAACACCGGGGAGCTGTTTTTT. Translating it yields CASSAFPTGGGNTGELFF.

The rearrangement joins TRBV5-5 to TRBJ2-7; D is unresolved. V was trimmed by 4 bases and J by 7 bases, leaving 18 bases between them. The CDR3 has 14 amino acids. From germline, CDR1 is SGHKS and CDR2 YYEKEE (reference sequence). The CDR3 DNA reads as TGTGCCAGCAGCGGGCAATGGGGTCAGAGGGAGCAGTACTTC. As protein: CASSGQWGQREQYF.

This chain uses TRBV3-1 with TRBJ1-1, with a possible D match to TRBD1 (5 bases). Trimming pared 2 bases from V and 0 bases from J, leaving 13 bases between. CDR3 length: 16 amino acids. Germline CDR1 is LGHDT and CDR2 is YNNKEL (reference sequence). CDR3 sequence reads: CASSQLGVVVNTEAFF. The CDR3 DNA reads TGTGCCAGCAGCCAATTGGGGGTAGTTGTGAACACTGAAGCTTTCTTT. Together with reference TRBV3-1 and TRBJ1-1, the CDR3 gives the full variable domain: DTAVSQTPKYLVTQMGNDKSIKCEQNLGHDTMYWYKQDSKKFLKIMFSYNNKELIINETVPNRFSPKSPDKAHLNLHINSLELGDSAVYFCASSQLGVVVNTEAFFGQGTRLTVV.

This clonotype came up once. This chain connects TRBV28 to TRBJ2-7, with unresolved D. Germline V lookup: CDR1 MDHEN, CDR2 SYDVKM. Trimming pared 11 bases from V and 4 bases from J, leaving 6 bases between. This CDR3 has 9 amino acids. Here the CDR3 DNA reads TGTGCCTCCTTTTACGAGCAGTACGTC. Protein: CASFYEQYV.

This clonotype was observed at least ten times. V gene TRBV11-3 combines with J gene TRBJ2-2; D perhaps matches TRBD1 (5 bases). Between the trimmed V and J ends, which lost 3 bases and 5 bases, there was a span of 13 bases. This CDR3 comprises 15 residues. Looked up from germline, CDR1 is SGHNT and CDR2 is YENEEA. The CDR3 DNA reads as TGTGCCAGCAGCTTTGGTCCAGGGCCAACCGGGGAGCTGTTTTTT. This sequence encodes CASSFGPGPTGELFF.